Shown below are 27 T cell receptor beta chains from a single sample sequenced in a study of shared clonotypes between healthy human individuals (TCRdb year 2020). Library preparation employed the immunoSEQ multiplex PCR assay. As stored in TCRdb, this immuneACCESS dataset retains in-frame rearrangements with V and J assigned. A fraction of the clones does not appear; measured against another copy, unresolved V genes explain less than half of the discrepancy, and the remainder lacks a known reason. This sample is represented by over 800,000 clones; 92% of them were singletons. Of the sample, less than 25% falls within the top ten clones. CD8 naive samples consisted of CD45RO-negative cells that were positively selected for CCR7, yielding a CD45RA+CCR7+ population without TemRA cells. Sequences were obtained from naive CD8+ T cells sorted from blood. The meaning of the sample's cell subset or site label: CD45RA+CCR7+. The receptor source for this set is a man aged 25 to 40 in good health.

CDR3 loop: CASSLVGEGYTF. CDR3 coding DNA: TGTGCCAGCAGTTTGGTGGGGGAAGGCTACACCTTC. V usage is TRBV27 and J usage is TRBJ1-2; TRBD1 might be the D (5 bases). The germline V and J ends were trimmed by 3 bases and 8 bases, with 10 bases remaining between them. This CDR3 is built from 12 residues. The germline CDR1 and CDR2 sequences are MNHEY and SMNVEV (reference sequence).

The chain joins TRBV27 to TRBJ1-2, with D perhaps matching TRBD1 (6 bases). The CDR3 contains 14 residues. Germline V gene data show CDR1 as MNHEY and CDR2 as SMNVEV (reference sequence). Between the trimmed V and J ends, which lost 6 bases and 2 bases, there was a span of 13 bases. The CDR3: CASRSDSQNYGYTF. For the CDR3, the DNA is TGTGCCAGCAGATCGGACAGCCAGAACTATGGCTACACCTTC.

V usage is TRBV5-5 and J usage is TRBJ1-2, with no clear D. The CDR3 runs to 15 residues. V was shortened by 0 bases and J by 4 bases, with 13 bases between the two germline ends. From germline, CDR1 is SGHKS and CDR2 YYEKEE (reference sequence). Here the CDR3 reads CASSLGLGVGYGYTF. CDR3 sequence (DNA): TGTGCCAGCAGCTTGGGTCTGGGAGTCGGCTATGGCTACACCTTC.

The chain carries TRBV5-1 and TRBJ2-7, with D possibly being TRBD2 (5 bases). Trimming shortened V by 0 bases and J by 5 bases, and 12 bases separated the two germline ends. Germline CDR1 reads SGHRS; CDR2 reads YFSETQ. The length of the CDR3 is 14 residues. CDR3: CASSLEPRGDEQYF. CDR3 nucleotides: TGCGCCAGCAGCTTGGAACCCCGGGGAGACGAGCAGTACTTC.

V and J are TRBV27 and TRBJ2-2, with TRBD2 matching 13 bases. Unmatched junction bases numbered 9, after V lost 4 bases and J lost 4 bases. Germline V CDR1 and CDR2: MNHEY, SMNVEV (reference sequence). The CDR3 runs to 18 residues. The CDR3, as DNA: TGTGCCAGCAGTTCTCCCTGGACTAGCGGGAGTTTCACCGGGGAGCTGTTTTTT. Its translation is CASSSPWTSGSFTGELFF.

This CDR3 is CASSVSVQETQYF. As DNA, the CDR3 is TGTGCCAGCAGCGTATCGGTGCAAGAGACCCAGTACTTC. This chain uses TRBV9 with TRBJ2-5; D not certain. This CDR3 comprises 13 residues. V lost 1 base and J 2 bases, leaving 6 bases between the germline ends. Germline CDR1 reads SGDLS; CDR2 reads YYNGEE. Complete variable domain (other parts from reference TRBV9 and TRBJ2-5): DSGVTQTPKHLITATGQRVTLRCSPRSGDLSVYWYQQSLDQGLQFLIQYYNGEERAKGNILERFSAQQFPDLHSELNLSSLELGDSALYFCASSVSVQETQYFGPGTRLLVL.

This chain connects TRBV11-2 to TRBJ2-7; 13 bases match TRBD2. The CDR3 length is 15 residues. CDR1 and CDR2 from the germline V gene are SGHAT and FQNNGV. The V and J ends lost 3 bases and 6 bases, in that order; junction bases with no gene match: 5. The CDR3 spells CASSFSGLAGSEQYF. CDR3 DNA sequence: TGTGCCAGCAGCTTCTCGGGACTAGCGGGAAGCGAGCAGTACTTC.

This sequence joins TRBV7-9 and TRBJ2-6, with D unclear. There are 17 residues in the CDR3. The germline gives CDR1 SEHNR, CDR2 FQNEAQ (reference sequence). The V gene lost 6 bases and the J gene lost 4 bases, with 19 bases spanning the gap. In DNA, the CDR3 is TGTGCCAGCAGGCCCCGGGTAATAACCTCCGGGGCCAACGTCCTGACTTTC. This translates into CASRPRVITSGANVLTF.

The chain combines TRBV7-8 with TRBJ2-1; 10 bases agree with TRBD1. The germline CDR1 and CDR2 sequences are SGHVS and FQNEAQ. Trimming cost V 2 bases and J 7 bases; bases outside gene matches: 8. The CDR3 covers 16 residues. CDR3 DNA: TGTGCCAGCAGCTTATCGCAGGGACAGGGGTGGAATGAGCAGTTCTTC. This encodes CASSLSQGQGWNEQFF.

Of note for this clone: This same CDR3 is encoded by further DNA sequences in the sample. J is TRBJ1-4 and V is TRBV7-9, with TRBD1 matching 9 bases. After removal of 3 bases from V and 8 bases from J, the junction contained 4 bases not matched to a gene. CDR3 length equals 14 residues. Germline V lookup: CDR1 SEHNR, CDR2 FQNEAQ (reference sequence). The CDR3, as DNA: TGTGCCAGCAGCTTGGACAGGGGAAGAGAAAAACTGTTTTTT. This translates into CASSLDRGREKLFF.

This clone was observed a single time. The CDR3 DNA sequence: TGTGCCAGCACTTATCCCGGACAGGGACGGATTTACGAGCAGTACTTC. This codes for CASTYPGQGRIYEQYF. The V and J genes are TRBV6-5 and TRBJ2-7, with TRBD1 matching 8 bases. V dropped 7 bases and J dropped 4; count of bases not matched to a gene: 15. Per germline, CDR1 MNHEY and CDR2 SVGAGI. The CDR3 contains 16 residues.

This chain connects TRBV27 to TRBJ1-1, with a possible D match to TRBD1 (6 bases). V dropped 8 bases and J dropped 6 bases, with 16 bases sitting between them. The germline CDR1 and CDR2 sequences are MNHEY and SMNVEV (reference sequence). This CDR3 spans 13 amino acids. The CDR3 nucleotides read TGTGCCAGCGCCACAGGGAGGGGGGCTGAAGCTTTCTTT. As protein: CASATGRGAEAFF.

The chain links TRBV9 to TRBJ1-5; D uncertain. The CDR3 is 14 amino acids. The V and J ends lost 2 bases and 5 bases respectively, with 11 bases between them. Germline V lookup: CDR1 SGDLS, CDR2 YYNGEE. The CDR3 sequence is CASSVLSDDQPQHF. The CDR3 nucleotides read TGTGCCAGCAGCGTCCTCTCGGATGATCAGCCCCAGCATTTT.

The gene calls are TRBV30 and TRBJ2-3, with 10 bases that match TRBD1. CDR1 and CDR2 from the germline V gene are GTSNPN and SVGIG (reference sequence). This CDR3 contains 15 residues. V shed 4 bases, J shed 4 bases, and the junction held 8 bases outside the gene matches. The chain's CDR3 is CAWTATGGLADTQYF. Here the CDR3 DNA reads TGTGCCTGGACTGCGACAGGGGGCTTGGCAGATACGCAGTATTTT. Together with reference TRBV30 and TRBJ2-3, the CDR3 gives the full variable domain: SQTIHQWPATLVQPVGSPLSLECTVEGTSNPNLYWYRQAAGRGLQLLFYSVGIGQISSEVPQNLSASRPQDRQFILSSKKLLLSDSGFYLCAWTATGGLADTQYFGPGTRLTVL.

V and J are TRBV4-3 and TRBJ2-7, with D unclear. The germline CDR1 and CDR2 sequences are LGHNA and YSLEER. Trimming cost V 1 base and J 1 base, with 11 bases left between them. The CDR3 consists of 15 residues. CDR3 amino acids: CASSQVWSASYEQYF. CDR3 DNA sequence: TGCGCCAGCAGCCAAGTGTGGAGTGCGTCCTACGAGCAGTACTTC.

V and J are TRBV5-4 and TRBJ2-1; D is unresolved. Germline V gene sequence: CDR1 SGHNT, CDR2 YYREEE (reference sequence). This CDR3 has 17 amino acids. V gave up 4 bases and J gave up 0 bases, with 17 bases separating them. The CDR3 nucleotides are TGTGCCAGCAGCCTGCCGACTGACGGAGTCTCCTACAATGAGCAGTTCTTC. Protein product: CASSLPTDGVSYNEQFF. The entire variable domain, with the rest obtained from reference TRBV5-4 and TRBJ2-1, is as follows: ETGVTQSPTHLIKTRGQQVTLRCSSQSGHNTVSWYQQALGQGPQFIFQYYREEENGRGNFPPRFSGLQFPNYSSELNVNALELDDSALYLCASSLPTDGVSYNEQFFGPGTRLTVL.

The chain combines TRBV29-1 with TRBJ2-1; 7 positions match TRBD2. The CDR3 sequence is 17 residues long. V trimming: 2 bases; J trimming: 0 bases; junction bases outside the gene matches: 10. Germline CDR1 SQVTM, CDR2 ANQGSEA. CDR3 DNA: TGCAGCGTTGAAAGTTATCTAGGCGGGAGCTCCTACAATGAGCAGTTCTTC. Protein product: CSVESYLGGSSYNEQFF.

The chain is built from TRBV7-3 and TRBJ2-1; possible D gene TRBD2, 5 bases. CDR1 and CDR2 from the germline V gene are SGHTA and FQGTGA. Trimming took off 5 bases at V and 4 bases at J, with 9 bases between the two ends. The CDR3 extends over 13 amino acids. CDR3 nucleotide sequence: TGTGCCAGCAGCGCCGGAGGATACAATGAGCAGTTCTTC. It is translated as CASSAGGYNEQFF.

This clone has just one count. This chain uses TRBV28 with TRBJ2-7; 9 nucleotides line up with TRBD2. The V segment lost 2 bases and the J segment 6 bases; nucleotides outside the gene matches: 14. Germline CDR1 MDHEN, CDR2 SYDVKM. CDR3 length equals 17 residues. CDR3 in amino acids: CASSLLRLAGTFTEQYF. DNA of the CDR3: TGTGCCAGCAGTTTACTCCGCCTAGCGGGAACCTTTACCGAGCAGTACTTC.

The table lists this clone with a count of one. V usage is TRBV14 and J usage is TRBJ2-4, with TRBD1 identical over 8 bases. Per the germline V gene, CDR1 is SGHDN and CDR2 is FVKESK. V shed 3 bases, J shed 8 bases, and the junction held 6 bases outside the gene matches. This CDR3 spans 14 amino acids. Here the CDR3 DNA reads TGTGCCAGCAGCCAGGCAGGGGGCTTGGACATTCAGTACTTC. Its protein is CASSQAGGLDIQYF.

The chain links TRBV7-9 to TRBJ2-2; TRBD2 might be the D (6 bases). The CDR3 has 17 amino acids. Trimming removed 7 bases at V and 1 base at J, with 19 bases between. Germline assignment: CDR1 SEHNR and CDR2 FQNEAQ (reference sequence). The CDR3 DNA sequence: TGTGCCAGCACTCAGGGCGGAGGGATTTTGAACACCGGGGAGCTGTTTTTT. Translation gives CASTQGGGILNTGELFF.

This rearrangement joins TRBV6-5 to TRBJ2-7, with D unresolved. V shed 6 bases and J shed 4 bases, with 10 bases lying between them. Germline CDR1 MNHEY, CDR2 SVGAGI. The CDR3 runs to 12 residues. The CDR3 is CASRGGGYEQYF. Here the CDR3 DNA reads TGTGCCAGCAGAGGTGGTGGGTACGAGCAGTACTTC.

The chain carries TRBV7-6 and TRBJ1-1; perhaps TRBD1 as D (5 bases). V lost 4 bases and J lost 7, with 13 bases in between. This CDR3 has 13 amino acids. The germline V gene has CDR1 SGHVS and CDR2 FNYEAQ. CDR3 sequence: CASSSTGGDEAFF. In nucleotides, the CDR3 is TGTGCCAGCAGCTCAACGGGGGGAGATGAAGCTTTCTTT.

For this clone: An end of the junction differs from the germline gene, which may be a read error. The chain links TRBV7-7 to TRBJ2-1; 12 nucleotides align to TRBD2. The CDR3 covers 15 residues. CDR1 is SSHAT and CDR2 is FNYEAQ in the germline V gene (reference sequence). The CDR3 loop is CASSSGLAGKNEQFF. The CDR3 DNA sequence: TGTGCTAGCAGCTCGGGACTAGCGGGTAAGAATGAGCAGTTCTTC.

Here the CDR3 reads CASSLKQVYTGELFF. The CDR3 DNA reads TGTGCCAGCAGCTTGAAACAGGTTTACACCGGGGAGCTGTTTTTT. V usage is TRBV5-8 and J usage is TRBJ2-2; perhaps TRBD1 as D (5 bases). From germline, CDR1 is SGHTS and CDR2 YDEGEE. V was cut by 1 base and J by 3 bases, with 10 bases left in between. CDR3 size: 15 residues.

The chain has TRBV9 and TRBJ2-5, with TRBD2 matching over 7 bases. This CDR3 is 18 amino acids long. In germline, CDR1 is SGDLS, CDR2 YYNGEE. Unmatched junction bases numbered 13, after V lost 0 bases and J lost 2 bases. For the CDR3, the DNA is TGTGCCAGCAGCGTAGACGGAGGGGCTAGCGGAAATCAAGAGACCCAGTACTTC. Protein: CASSVDGGASGNQETQYF.

The gene calls are TRBV11-2 and TRBJ2-3; D is possibly TRBD2 (7 bases). This CDR3 has 17 amino acids. Germline values: CDR1 SGHAT, CDR2 FQNNGV. V lost 6 bases to trimming and J lost 1 base, with 20 bases between them. The CDR3 bases are TGTGCCAGCAGGGATCGCTTGGGGGGGCCTGGCACAGATACGCAGTATTTT. Amino acids: CASRDRLGGPGTDTQYF.